This T cell receptor (beta chain) was sequenced in a study of T cells after yellow fever vaccination. Study information: Any fraction with a low cell number was prepared using SMART-Seq v4 Ultra Low Input. Study outcomes and limitations: The CD4 compartment and the CD8 compartment contained a small share of clonotypes in common. Though it reached lower strength, the secondary response hit its peak faster, day 5 versus 15. The booster saw the reappearance of most primary-vaccination clones (around 95% CD4, around 88% CD8).

Germline CDR1 is SGHRS and CDR2 is YFSETQ. The CDR3 spans 15 residues. The ends lost 5 bases at V and 5 bases at J; junction bases unmatched: 10. TCRdb called the 5' RACE reads again in MiXCR, with one record for every CDR3 protein. The repertoire holds under 400,000 distinct CDR3 sequences, under 14% seen once, with around 19% in the top ten. Of note for this clonotype: The antigen is not known.

Sequencing was performed on PBMCs, taken on the day of the first yellow fever vaccination. This clonotype originated in a man between 18 and 35 years old who received the YFV17D yellow fever vaccine. This sequence joins TRBV5-1 and TRBJ2-5; 9 bases map to TRBD2. The CDR3 is CASSSGTSWGETQYF. CDR3 DNA sequence: TGCGCCAGCAGTTCCGGGACTAGCTGGGGTGAGACCCAGTACTTC.